The T cell receptor beta chain described here comes from a study of T cell responses to AZD1222 COVID-19 vaccine. Per the germline V gene, CDR1 is SGHRS and CDR2 is YFSETQ. Trimming removed 4 bases from V and 5 bases from J; junction bases left unmatched: 3. The CDR3 consists of 14 residues. Broader study findings: The peak T cell response came first, and repertoires were sampled only after it.

For this clone: The antigen remains undetermined.

Data came from immunoSEQ multiplex PCR; TCRdb stores just in-frame clones and leaves some out. There are around 58,000 clones in the sample; around 84% occur only once, and 20% lies in the top ten. The V and J genes are TRBV5-1 and TRBJ2-1; TRBD2 matches at 10 bases. The sequencing here drew on peripheral blood, taken on day 0 of AZD1222 vaccination. The clonotype comes from an adult in good health. This CDR3 is CASSVLAGNNEQFF. The CDR3 DNA reads as TGCGCCAGCAGCGTACTAGCGGGGAACAATGAGCAGTTCTTC.